This T cell receptor (beta chain) was observed in a study of blood T cell repertoires in COVID-19. Sequenced by immunoSEQ multiplex PCR; TCRdb stores in-frame clones only, minus some. The sample lists 300,000 or so clones; roughly 86% were seen once. This CDR3 comprises 15 residues. Between the trimmed V and J ends, which lost 5 bases and 5 bases, there was a span of 19 bases. Germline CDR1 is SEHNR and CDR2 is FQNEAQ (reference sequence). The chain combines TRBV7-9 with TRBJ2-7, with a tentative D call TRBD2 (7 bases). The clonotype was recovered from a woman between 50 and 59 years old who had recovered from COVID-19. The material sequenced was peripheral blood. CDR3 sequence: CASSPPYREGNEQYF. The CDR3 DNA is TGTGCCAGCAGCCCACCCTACAGGGAGGGAAACGAGCAGTACTTC.